Listed below are T cell receptor beta chains from one sample, sequenced in a study of shared clonotypes between healthy human individuals. The protocol was immunoSEQ multiplex PCR, while the TCRdb copy is restricted to in-frame clones and leaves out a portion. This sample has approximately 340,000 clones, with roughly 80% found just once. The sample was memory CD4+ T cells sorted from blood. The receptors come from a man younger than 40 in good health. Both conserved end residues are part of each CDR3. A D gene is named only where the DNA matches it firmly. Clone size is shown for a subset of rows, as once, few, many or a class of expanded clone.

CDR3 DNA,CDR3 protein,clone size,V gene,J gene,D gene,CDR3 length
TGTGCCAGCTCACCCTTTCGGTCCCGTGACAATGAGCAGTTCTTC,CASSPFRSRDNEQFF,.,TRBV18,TRBJ2-1,.,15
TGTGCCAGCAGCTTCCCACCACGACAGACCCAGTACTTC,CASSFPPRQTQYF,.,TRBV28,TRBJ2-5,.,13
TGCGCCAGCAGCCCCCCCGGGAGTCTCTATGAGCAGTTCTTC,CASSPPGSLYEQFF,.,TRBV4-3,TRBJ2-1,.,14
TGTGCCAGCTCCCAAACTAGTCTCTACGAGCAGTACTTC,CASSQTSLYEQYF,once,TRBV6-5,TRBJ2-7,.,13
TGTGCCAGCAGCCGAGACAGGGGAGATCAGCCCCAGCATTTT,CASSRDRGDQPQHF,few,TRBV7-8,TRBJ1-5,TRBD1,14
TGTGCCAGCAGCTTTTCCCCGAGGGATACGCAGTATTTT,CASSFSPRDTQYF,.,TRBV7-2,TRBJ2-3,.,13
TGTGCCATCAGTCGGGCTAGCGGGGACCAAGAGACCCAGTACTTC,CAISRASGDQETQYF,.,TRBV10-3,TRBJ2-5,TRBD2,15
TGCGCCAGCAGCCAAGTTTCGGTCTTGGGTGGGGAGCAGTACTTC,CASSQVSVLGGEQYF,.,TRBV4-1,TRBJ2-5,.,15
TGTGCCAGCAGTGAGGGGCGATACAATGAGCAGTTCTTC,CASSEGRYNEQFF,once,TRBV6-1,TRBJ2-1,.,13
TGTGCCAGTATGGGACAGGCTAACTCCTACGAGCAGTACTTC,CASMGQANSYEQYF,.,TRBV19,TRBJ2-7,TRBD1,14
TGCGCCAGCAGCTTGGAGGGAGTATCCTACAATGAGCAGTTCTTC,CASSLEGVSYNEQFF,.,TRBV5-1,TRBJ2-1,.,15
TGTGCCACCAGCCAGATGGGGGGATCTAACTATGGCTACACCTTC,CATSQMGGSNYGYTF,many,TRBV10-3,TRBJ1-2,.,15
TGCGCCAGCAGCTTGGAAGCACCCACCCACGAGCAGTACTTC,CASSLEAPTHEQYF,.,TRBV5-1,TRBJ2-7,.,14